Each of the 13 T cell receptor beta chains below was sequenced from the same sample in a study of T cells in Graves' hyperthyroidism and ophthalmopathy. RNA transcripts provided the source from which TCR beta CDR3 regions were amplified. TCR CDR3 regions were first amplified by RT-PCR with HTBI primers. TCRdb re-derived calls from the multiplex PCR reads in MiXCR, one entry per CDR3 protein. The sample consists of 660,000 or so distinct CDR3 sequences, nearly 45% of them appearing once. The specimen was peripheral blood or thyroid tissue (not recorded which). The receptors stem from an adult man with Graves' disease, either hyperthyroidism or ophthalmopathy (not recorded which).

This chain joins TRBV29-1 and TRBJ1-1; 7 bases line up with TRBD1. Germline CDR1 is SQVTM and CDR2 is ANQGSEA. The CDR3 is 13 residues long. This CDR3 is CSPLGTENTEAFF. The CDR3 nucleotides are TGCAGTCCCCTCGGGACAGAGAACACTGAAGCTTTCTTT.

The rearrangement links TRBV6-5 to TRBJ2-5; D not resolved. The CDR3 runs 14 residues. The germline V gene has CDR1 MNHEY and CDR2 SVGAGI. Trimming took 3 bases from V and 4 from J, leaving 12 bases between them. The CDR3 here is CASSYTAMGETQYF. CDR3 nucleotide sequence: TGTGCCAGCAGTTATACGGCCATGGGAGAGACCCAGTACTTC.

The chain employs TRBV7-8 and TRBJ2-7, with TRBD1 matching over 9 bases. CDR1 and CDR2 from the germline V gene are SGHVS and FQNEAQ. V shed 4 bases, J shed 2 bases, and the junction held 3 bases outside the gene matches. This CDR3 comprises 14 residues. CDR3 nucleotide sequence: TGTGCCAGCAGCTGGACAGGGGAAACCTACGAGCAGTACTTC. Its translation is CASSWTGETYEQYF.

V is TRBV7-2 and J is TRBJ2-3, with 7 bases lining up with TRBD2. The ends lost 7 bases at V and 1 base at J; junction bases unmatched: 2. This CDR3 comprises 13 residues. CDR1 SGHTA and CDR2 FQGNSA come from the germline V gene. The CDR3 DNA reads as TGTGCCAGCACCGGGAGGCGCACAGATACGCAGTATTTT. It is translated as CASTGRRTDTQYF.

This sequence joins TRBV19 and TRBJ1-2, with D possibly being TRBD1 (6 bases). V was trimmed by 5 bases and J by 8 bases, leaving 12 bases between them. Per germline, CDR1 LNHDA and CDR2 SQIVND (reference sequence). This CDR3 spans 12 amino acids. The CDR3 reads CASSPGEGGYTF. The DNA of the CDR3 is TGTGCCAGTAGTCCAGGGGAGGGAGGCTACACCTTC.

This clonotype appeared a few times. The rearrangement links TRBV2 to TRBJ1-2; D remains ambiguous. Trimming left V 9 bases short and J 0 bases short, with 11 bases between. Looked up from germline, CDR1 is SNHLY and CDR2 is FYNNEI. This CDR3 spans 13 amino acids. CDR3 residues: CARETKTNYGYTF. The CDR3 bases are TGTGCCAGGGAGACAAAGACTAACTATGGCTACACCTTC.

The rearrangement links TRBV15 to TRBJ1-1; D call uncertain. Looked up from germline, CDR1 is LNHNV and CDR2 is YYDKDF (reference sequence). V was pared by 3 bases and J by 0 bases, with 8 bases between. This CDR3 comprises 14 residues. CDR3 in amino acids: CATSSPGVNTEAFF. CDR3 bases: TGTGCCACCAGCAGTCCGGGAGTGAACACTGAAGCTTTCTTT.

The chain recombines TRBV29-1 with TRBJ2-7; 12 bases are shared with TRBD2. CDR1 SQVTM and CDR2 ANQGSEA come from the germline V gene. The V gene end was trimmed by 7 bases and the J gene end by 5 bases; junction bases not matched to a gene: 3. The CDR3 runs to 12 residues. The CDR3 DNA reads TGCAGCGCTGGACTAGCGGGGCACGAGCAGTACTTC. Translated, it gives CSAGLAGHEQYF.

This clonotype has only a few counts. The chain combines TRBV7-9 with TRBJ1-4; D not resolved. The germline CDR1 and CDR2 sequences are SEHNR and FQNEAQ (reference sequence). The CDR3 extends over 15 amino acids. The germline V and J ends were trimmed by 5 bases and 8 bases, with 18 bases remaining between them. The CDR3 loop reads CASSGVTGSEEKLFF. CDR3 DNA: TGTGCCAGCAGCGGTGTGACGGGGAGTGAGGAAAAACTGTTTTTT.

This clonotype was recorded a few times. A read error is possible here, since a much larger clone lies one base away. The chain links TRBV10-3 to TRBJ1-6; TRBD1 aligns across 10 bases. The CDR3 loop spans 15 amino acids. J lost 5 bases, V lost 6 bases, and 4 bases had no gene match. Germline lookup yields CDR1 ENHRY and CDR2 SYGVKD. CDR3 DNA: TGTGCCATCAGGGGGACAGGGGATGATAATTCACCCCTCCACTTT. Protein sequence: CAIRGTGDDNSPLHF.

This chain connects TRBV25-1 to TRBJ1-1, with a possible D match to TRBD1 (5 bases). CDR3 size: 14 residues. Trimming removed 5 bases from V and 7 bases from J, with 17 bases in between. Germline lookup yields CDR1 MGHDK and CDR2 SYGVNS. The CDR3 nucleotides read TGTGCCAGCAGTAACTCCCGCGGGGACGGTGAAGCTTTCTTT. Translating gives CASSNSRGDGEAFF.

This clonotype was counted ten times or more. The rearrangement joins TRBV20-1 to TRBJ1-6; D possibly corresponds to TRBD1 (5 bases). Per the germline V gene, CDR1 is DFQATT and CDR2 is SNEGSKA (reference sequence). The CDR3 extends over 16 amino acids. V lost 0 bases and J 10 bases, leaving 19 bases between the germline ends. The CDR3 nucleotides read TGCAGTGCTAGAGATCCCGGGGCGGTAGGGTGGTCACCCCTCCACTTT. As protein: CSARDPGAVGWSPLHF.

The CDR3 sequence: CASKKQGPGAVGYTF. CDR3 sequence (DNA): TGTGCCAGCAAAAAACAGGGGCCGGGTGCGGTTGGCTACACCTTC. This rearrangement joins TRBV2 to TRBJ1-2; 7 nucleotides line up with TRBD1. V shed 7 bases, J shed 7 bases, and the junction held 15 bases outside the gene matches. The CDR3 consists of 15 residues. Germline V lookup: CDR1 SNHLY, CDR2 FYNNEI.